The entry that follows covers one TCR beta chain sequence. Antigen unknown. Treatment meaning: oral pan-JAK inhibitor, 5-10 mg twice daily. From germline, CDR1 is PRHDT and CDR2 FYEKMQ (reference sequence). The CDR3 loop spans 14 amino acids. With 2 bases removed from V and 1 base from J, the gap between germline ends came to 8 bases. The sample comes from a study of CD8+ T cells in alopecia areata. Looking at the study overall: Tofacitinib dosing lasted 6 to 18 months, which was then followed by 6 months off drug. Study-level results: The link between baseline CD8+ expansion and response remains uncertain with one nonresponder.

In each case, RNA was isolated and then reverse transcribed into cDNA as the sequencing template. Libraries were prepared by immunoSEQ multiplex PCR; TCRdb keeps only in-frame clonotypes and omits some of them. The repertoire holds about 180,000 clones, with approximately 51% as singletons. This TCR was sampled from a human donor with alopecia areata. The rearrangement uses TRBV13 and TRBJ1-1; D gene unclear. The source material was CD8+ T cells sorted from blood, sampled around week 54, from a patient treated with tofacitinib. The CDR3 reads CASSLLTGNTEAFF. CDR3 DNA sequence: TGTGCCAGCAGCTTACTAACGGGGAACACTGAAGCTTTCTTT.